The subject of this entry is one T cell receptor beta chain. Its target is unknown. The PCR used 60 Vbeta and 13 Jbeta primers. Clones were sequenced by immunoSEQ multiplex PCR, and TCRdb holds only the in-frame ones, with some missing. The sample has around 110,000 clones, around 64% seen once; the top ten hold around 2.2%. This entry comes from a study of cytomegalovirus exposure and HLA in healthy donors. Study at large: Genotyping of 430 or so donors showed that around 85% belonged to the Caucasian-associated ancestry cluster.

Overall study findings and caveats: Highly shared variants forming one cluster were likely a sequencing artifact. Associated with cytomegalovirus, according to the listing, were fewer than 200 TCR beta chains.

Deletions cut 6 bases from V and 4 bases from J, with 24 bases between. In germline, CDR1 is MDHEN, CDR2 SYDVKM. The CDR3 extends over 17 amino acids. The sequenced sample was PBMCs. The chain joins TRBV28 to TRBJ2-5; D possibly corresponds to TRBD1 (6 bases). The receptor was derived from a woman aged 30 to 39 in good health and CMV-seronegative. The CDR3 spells CASSFTTGQRWGETQYF. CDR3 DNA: TGTGCCAGCAGCTTCACGACGGGACAAAGGTGGGGAGAGACCCAGTACTTC. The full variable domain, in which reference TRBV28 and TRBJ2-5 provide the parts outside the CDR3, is DVKVTQSSRYLVKRTGEKVFLECVQDMDHENMFWYRQDPGLGLRLIYFSYDVKMKEKGDIPEGYSVSREKKERFSLILESASTNQTSMYLCASSFTTGQRWGETQYFGPGTRLLVL.